There are many counts of the clone carrying this TCR beta chain. The sample is drawn from a study of T cells in Graves' hyperthyroidism and ophthalmopathy. TCR beta CDR3 regions were amplified from RNA transcripts. The TCR CDR3 first-round RT-PCR relied on the HTBI primer set. In TCRdb, the multiplex PCR reads were re-called with MiXCR into one record per CDR3 protein. The profile covers fewer than 500,000 distinct CDR3 sequences, with around 15% appearing a single time and 15% to 20% taken by the ten largest. This receptor was obtained from a young woman with Graves' ophthalmopathy. Sequencing used blood.

CDR3 sequence reads: CATSRDMGAITDTQYF. As DNA, the CDR3 is TGTGCCACCAGCAGAGATATGGGAGCTATCACAGATACGCAGTATTTT. This chain connects TRBV15 to TRBJ2-3; TRBD2 is a possible D gene (5 bases). Trimming stripped 0 bases from V and 2 bases from J, with 12 bases between. Germline assignment: CDR1 LNHNV and CDR2 YYDKDF (reference sequence). This CDR3 is 16 amino acids long.